This is a list of T cell receptor beta chains from one sample in a study of CD8 T cells in ankylosing spondylitis. TCRdb recomputed calls from the 5' RACE reads with MiXCR, one row per CDR3 protein. The sample gives hundreds of thousands of distinct CDR3 sequences, about an eighth of which show up once; under 0.6% is in the top ten. Sequenced: blood, either unsorted or a sorted T cell fraction (not recorded which). The source of these receptors is a male donor with ankylosing spondylitis. The conserved cysteine and the conserved F or W are not part of the CDR3 here. A D gene is named only where the DNA matches it firmly.

d_call: NA; j_call: TRBJ2-7; v_call: TRBV24-1; cdr3_aa: ATTLQAGDPYEQY
d_call: TRBD2; j_call: TRBJ2-1; v_call: TRBV5-1; cdr3_aa: ASSWRPGLAGEYDNEQF
d_call: NA; j_call: TRBJ2-5; v_call: TRBV10-3; cdr3_aa: AISDSEGRAETQY
d_call: NA; j_call: TRBJ1-1; v_call: TRBV30; cdr3_aa: AWSGQLNTEAF
d_call: NA; j_call: TRBJ1-1; v_call: TRBV5-1; cdr3_aa: ASSGSLQGNTEAF
d_call: TRBD2; j_call: TRBJ2-5; v_call: TRBV7-3; cdr3_aa: ASSYGTSGAETQY
d_call: TRBD1; j_call: TRBJ1-1; v_call: TRBV5-1; cdr3_aa: ASSRGQAGTEAF
d_call: NA; j_call: TRBJ1-4; v_call: TRBV7-2; cdr3_aa: ASSLALRAGEKLF
d_call: NA; j_call: TRBJ2-5; v_call: TRBV9; cdr3_aa: ASSPRVRFLGETQY
d_call: NA; j_call: TRBJ2-4; v_call: TRBV7-2; cdr3_aa: ASSFLMRGDIQY
d_call: NA; j_call: TRBJ1-1; v_call: TRBV4-3; cdr3_aa: ASSQDSGMNTEAF
d_call: NA; j_call: TRBJ1-1; v_call: TRBV5-1; cdr3_aa: ASSLNQEGEAF
d_call: TRBD2; j_call: TRBJ2-7; v_call: TRBV5-1; cdr3_aa: ASSPGRTSGSYEQY
d_call: NA; j_call: TRBJ1-5; v_call: TRBV7-9; cdr3_aa: ASKKHDNQPQH
d_call: NA; j_call: TRBJ1-6; v_call: TRBV7-2; cdr3_aa: ASSLVGGASYNSPLH
d_call: NA; j_call: TRBJ2-2; v_call: TRBV24-1; cdr3_aa: ATSDWGGRNTGELF
d_call: NA; j_call: TRBJ2-3; v_call: TRBV7-2; cdr3_aa: ASSPQSTDTQY
d_call: NA; j_call: TRBJ1-1; v_call: TRBV6-1; cdr3_aa: ASSRQGVAEAF
d_call: TRBD1; j_call: TRBJ1-2; v_call: TRBV27; cdr3_aa: ASSSTSTGVYGYT
d_call: NA; j_call: TRBJ2-1; v_call: TRBV6-1; cdr3_aa: ASTPGWDGYNEQF
d_call: TRBD2; j_call: TRBJ2-5; v_call: TRBV20-1; cdr3_aa: SATLAAQETQY
d_call: TRBD1; j_call: TRBJ1-2; v_call: TRBV25-1; cdr3_aa: ASSRQGAVGYT
d_call: NA; j_call: TRBJ2-7; v_call: TRBV4-1; cdr3_aa: ASSLRQDLAYEQY
d_call: NA; j_call: TRBJ2-7; v_call: TRBV7-2; cdr3_aa: ASSRTLYEQY
d_call: NA; j_call: TRBJ1-1; v_call: TRBV7-6; cdr3_aa: ASSLGGWNTEAF
d_call: NA; j_call: TRBJ1-1; v_call: TRBV20-1; cdr3_aa: SAQLQGNTEAF
d_call: TRBD1; j_call: TRBJ1-5; v_call: TRBV20-1; cdr3_aa: SARELQGALSNQPQH
d_call: NA; j_call: TRBJ2-7; v_call: TRBV3-1; cdr3_aa: ASSQADGAYEQY
d_call: TRBD1; j_call: TRBJ1-2; v_call: TRBV20-1; cdr3_aa: SVLDRGHYGYT
d_call: TRBD2; j_call: TRBJ2-3; v_call: TRBV20-1; cdr3_aa: SAKRSTGGRVDTQY
d_call: NA; j_call: TRBJ1-5; v_call: TRBV6-1; cdr3_aa: ASSPGRQALSGDQPQH
d_call: NA; j_call: TRBJ2-7; v_call: TRBV6-2/TRBV6-3; cdr3_aa: ASSYAGTYEQY
d_call: NA; j_call: TRBJ1-2; v_call: TRBV9; cdr3_aa: ASSVVQGRGYT
d_call: NA; j_call: TRBJ2-5; v_call: TRBV10-3; cdr3_aa: AISWRGQETQY
d_call: TRBD1; j_call: TRBJ1-4; v_call: TRBV5-5; cdr3_aa: ASSRRTGINEKLF
d_call: TRBD2; j_call: TRBJ2-7; v_call: TRBV20-1; cdr3_aa: RATTSGRASYEQY
d_call: NA; j_call: TRBJ2-5; v_call: TRBV28; cdr3_aa: ASSFNSQETQY
d_call: NA; j_call: TRBJ2-5; v_call: TRBV10-2; cdr3_aa: ASSPTTLGGTQY